This T cell receptor (beta chain) was found in a study of T-cell memory formation after mild COVID-19. TCRdb processed the 5' RACE reads anew with MiXCR; each CDR3 protein has one entry. The sample gives a few hundred thousand distinct CDR3 sequences, approximately 23% of which show up once; about 12% is in the top ten. In its sample, this clonotype was seen a few times. What was sequenced was PBMCs or a T cell subset sorted from them (not recorded which). The clonotype was recovered from an adult woman who had mild COVID-19 (a few samples of this study predate the infection). Cell type and time point are not known.

CDR3 nucleotide sequence: TGTGCCAGCACCAAGGACCAAGAGACCCAGTACTTC. It specifies CASTKDQETQYF. The gene calls are TRBV6-2 or TRBV6-3 and TRBJ2-5, with D uncertain. CDR1 MNHEY and CDR2 SVGEGT come from the germline V gene. V dropped 7 bases and J dropped 0 bases, with 6 bases sitting between them. The CDR3 has 12 residues.